Each of the 2 T cell receptor beta chains below was sequenced from the same sample in a study of blood T cells in healthy people across ages. A second roughly 6 to 11 cycle PCR used barcoded and J-beta primers. MiXCR, run by TCRdb on the 5' RACE reads, gives a single entry per CDR3 protein. The sample includes 950,000 to 1,200,000 distinct CDR3 sequences, roughly two fifths of them seen just once. Sequencing was done on a sample of blood. The receptors come from a man aged 18 to 30 in good health.

The rearrangement links TRBV12-3 or TRBV12-4 to TRBJ1-2; maybe TRBD1 (6 bases). V lost 4 bases to trimming and J lost 4 bases, with 13 bases between them. The CDR3 extends over 14 amino acids. CDR3 sequence: CASSWRGKSYGYTF. CDR3 bases: TGTGCCAGCAGTTGGAGGGGGAAGAGCTATGGCTACACCTTC.

This clonotype was recorded once. This sequence joins TRBV7-9 and TRBJ1-6, with 7 bases that match TRBD1. The CDR3 extends over 16 amino acids. The J segment lost 8 bases and the V segment lost 5 bases, leaving 12 bases of the junction unmatched. Germline V gene sequence: CDR1 SEHNR, CDR2 FQNEAQ (reference sequence). CDR3 residues: CASSRRGIEGDSPLHF. The CDR3, as DNA: TGTGCCAGCAGCCGCAGGGGGATTGAGGGGGATTCACCCCTCCACTTT.